A selection of T cell receptor beta chains follows, all from one sample in a study of CXCR3-negative and CXCR3-positive naive CD8 T cells. From the 5' RACE reads, TCRdb lists one entry per CDR3 protein and no DNA. Its table records more than 80,000 distinct CDR3 sequences. Sequenced input: naive CXCR3+ CD8+ T cells from blood. Receptors originate from a human donor in good health. Some clones in this sample may be carry-over from other donors' samples. CDR3s include the opening cysteine and the closing phenylalanine or tryptophan.

TRBV20-1,TRBJ1-2,CSASSGDDYGYTF
TRBV7-2,TRBJ2-3,CASSLRDVDTQYF
TRBV28,TRBJ2-7,CASSLSPGLAWEQYF
TRBV6-2/TRBV6-3,TRBJ2-7,CASSSGTPTYEQYF
TRBV6-5,TRBJ2-2,CASSYSYTGELFF
TRBV7-9,TRBJ1-1,CASSLVRGMNTEAFF
TRBV28,TRBJ1-5,CASTSTEPQPQHF
TRBV5-6,TRBJ1-3,CASSFTGKNTIYF
TRBV29-1,TRBJ2-2,CSVEEDSNTGELFF
TRBV5-4,TRBJ1-1,CASSSWGVTEAFF
TRBV4-1,TRBJ2-7,CASSQDPQIIEQYF
TRBV28,TRBJ2-1,CASSLGKREVYNEQFF
TRBV28,TRBJ2-7,CASSLSLRTAPYEQYF
TRBV27,TRBJ2-5,CASSEDRGLETQYF
TRBV20-1,TRBJ2-7,CSARDEGGEQYF
TRBV6-6,TRBJ2-2,CASMDRGLYTGELFF
TRBV29-1,TRBJ2-7,CSVPSSRTSSYEQYF
TRBV15,TRBJ2-7,CATATGGNEQYF
TRBV7-6,TRBJ1-4,CASSPGVGSTNEKLFF
TRBV24-1,TRBJ1-5,CATSDPRQGTQPQHF
TRBV28,TRBJ2-3,CASSFVDRAVDTQYF
TRBV11-1,TRBJ2-7,CASSARDGAYEQYF
TRBV7-9,TRBJ2-7,CASRVGGSYEQYF
TRBV7-8,TRBJ2-7,CASSLRVYEQYF
TRBV29-1,TRBJ2-5,CSLWTGEETQYF
TRBV28,TRBJ2-1,CASKLAGGNEQFF
TRBV28,TRBJ1-1,CASSLWAGGIGTEAFF
TRBV28,TRBJ2-1,CASSLETFNEQFF
TRBV20-1,TRBJ2-7,CSAPRSSFEQYF
TRBV20-1,TRBJ1-2,CSARDYGQGDYGYTF
TRBV29-1,TRBJ1-1,CSAGTEGTEAFF
TRBV6-2/TRBV6-3,TRBJ2-7,CASSFPGREDDREQYF
TRBV10-3,TRBJ2-3,CAISTQGAVGTDTQYF
TRBV29-1,TRBJ2-1,CSERLAGASYNEQFF
TRBV27,TRBJ1-1,CASSLAQGVNTEAFF
TRBV6-6,TRBJ2-7,CASAGGQDYEQYF
TRBV6-5,TRBJ2-1,CASSYEGTSGNEQFF
TRBV6-2/TRBV6-3,TRBJ1-5,CASCNRGPVWPQHF
TRBV29-1,TRBJ2-3,CSVDFGGADTRYF
TRBV28,TRBJ2-1,CASSLLTSGHNEQFF
TRBV20-1,TRBJ2-1,CSASLLAGGPEDYNEQFF
TRBV5-1,TRBJ2-1,CASRNRGGWDEQFF
TRBV25-1,TRBJ2-3,CASSEFFVAGGTTDTQYF
TRBV27,TRBJ2-2,CASTAGENTGELFF
TRBV11-2,TRBJ1-1,CASSLGRGGTEAFF
TRBV6-5,TRBJ2-7,CASSYGLGDEQYF
TRBV6-2/TRBV6-3,TRBJ2-5,CASPYSNQKGTPGQETQYF